The clone carrying this T cell receptor (beta chain) showed up just a few times. Antigen: not known. Trimming pared 4 bases from V and 0 bases from J, leaving 11 bases between. This CDR3 has 15 amino acids. In germline, CDR1 is LGHNA, CDR2 YNFKEQ. This entry is derived from a study of cytomegalovirus exposure and HLA in healthy donors. Researchers ran the PCR with 60 Vbeta and 13 Jbeta primers. Produced via immunoSEQ multiplex PCR; TCRdb's table is partial and in-frame only. Of around 54,000 clones listed, 82% are singletons. Study-wide results and caveats: Association of a missense DCLRE1C variant with TCR beta V- and J-gene trimming was reported in a later analysis. What TCR beta sequences reportedly achieved was accurate prediction of HLA-A and HLA-B alleles in most subjects.

The rearrangement joins TRBV4-2 to TRBJ2-3, with D uncertain. The sample taken for sequencing was PBMCs. This clonotype was obtained from a woman between 18 and 29 years old in good health and CMV-seronegative. DNA for the CDR3: TGTGCCAGCAGCCGCACTGGCGGCAGCACAGATACGCAGTATTTT. It is translated as CASSRTGGSTDTQYF.